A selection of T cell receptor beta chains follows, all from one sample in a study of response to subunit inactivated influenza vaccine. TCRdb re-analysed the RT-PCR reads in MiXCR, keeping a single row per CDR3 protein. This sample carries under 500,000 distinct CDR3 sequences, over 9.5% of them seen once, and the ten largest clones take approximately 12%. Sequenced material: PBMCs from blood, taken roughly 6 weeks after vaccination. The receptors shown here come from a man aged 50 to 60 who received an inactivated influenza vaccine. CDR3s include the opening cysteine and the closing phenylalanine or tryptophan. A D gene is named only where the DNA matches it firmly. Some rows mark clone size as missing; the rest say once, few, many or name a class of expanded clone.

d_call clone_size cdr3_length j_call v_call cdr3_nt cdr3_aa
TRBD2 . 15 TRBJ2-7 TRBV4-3 TGCGCCAGCAGCCAAGAGTGGGGGGGGGAATACGAGCAGTACTTC CASSQEWGGEYEQYF
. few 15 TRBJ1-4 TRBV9 TGTGCCAGCAGCGGGGACTCAGGCGGTAATGAAAAACTGTTTTTT CASSGDSGGNEKLFF
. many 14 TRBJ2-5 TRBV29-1 TGCAGCGTTGATGTGATATGGGGCCAAGAGACCCAGTACTTC CSVDVIWGQETQYF
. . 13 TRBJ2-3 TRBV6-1 TGTGCCAGCAGTGATGGGGGCCAGAATACGCAGTATTTT CASSDGGQNTQYF
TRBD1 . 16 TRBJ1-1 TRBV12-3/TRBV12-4 TGTGCCAGCAGTCGGACAGGCCTAGGGTGGAACACTGAAGCTTTCTTT CASSRTGLGWNTEAFF
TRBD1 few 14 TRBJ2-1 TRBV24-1 TGTGCCACCAGTGATTTATCCAGGGGGCATGAGCAGTTCTTC CATSDLSRGHEQFF
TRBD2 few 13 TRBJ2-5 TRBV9 TGTGCCAGCAGCCCCCCCGGGAGGGGGACCCAGTACTTC CASSPPGRGTQYF
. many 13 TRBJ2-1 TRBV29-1 TGCAGCGTTGAAGAAAGCCAAGGCAATGAGCAGTTCTTC CSVEESQGNEQFF
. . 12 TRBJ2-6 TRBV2 TGTGCCACCGCCGTAGGGGCCAACGTCCTGACTTTC CATAVGANVLTF
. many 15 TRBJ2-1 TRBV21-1 TGTGCCAGCAGCAAATCGGGGACAGGGGTCAATGAGCAGTTCTTC CASSKSGTGVNEQFF
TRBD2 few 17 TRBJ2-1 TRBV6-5 TGTGCCAGCAGTTACTCGATAGGACTAGCGGTAAACAATGAGCAGTTCTTC CASSYSIGLAVNNEQFF
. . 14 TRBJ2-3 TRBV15 TGTGCCACCAGCAGAGATCGGAGGGGCGAGACGCAGTATTTT CATSRDRRGETQYF
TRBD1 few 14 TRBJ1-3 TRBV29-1 TGCAGCGTTGAACGGACAGGAGCTGGAAACACCATATATTTT CSVERTGAGNTIYF
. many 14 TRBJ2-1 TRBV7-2 TGTGCCAGCAGCTTAGCGGCTAATTCCAATGAGCAGTTCTTC CASSLAANSNEQFF
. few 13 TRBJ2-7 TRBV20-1 TGCAGTGCTCCACACATTCACTCCTACGAGCAGTACTTC CSAPHIHSYEQYF
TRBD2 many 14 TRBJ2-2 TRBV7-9 TGTGCCGTCGGGGGGGCAGTGAACACCGGGGAGCTGTTTTTT CAVGGAVNTGELFF
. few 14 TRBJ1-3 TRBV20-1 TGCAGTGCTAGTCGCGGGGGCTCTGGAAACACCATATATTTT CSASRGGSGNTIYF
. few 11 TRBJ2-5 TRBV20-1 TGCAGTGCTCGCTTAGGGGAGACCCAGTACTTC CSARLGETQYF
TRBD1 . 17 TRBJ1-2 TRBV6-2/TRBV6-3 TGTGCCAGCAGTTACGACGGGAGGGGGACAGGCGGATATGGCTACACCTTC CASSYDGRGTGGYGYTF
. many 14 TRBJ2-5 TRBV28 TGTGCCAGCAGTCCGAGTTACTCGGGGGAGACCCAGTACTTC CASSPSYSGETQYF
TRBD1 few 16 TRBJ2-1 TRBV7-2 TGTGCCAGCAGCCTGAGCCTGGGACAGGCCTACAATGAGCAGTTCTTC CASSLSLGQAYNEQFF
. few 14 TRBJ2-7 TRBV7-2 TGTGCCAGCAGCCCGAATCGTGGGGTCGACGAGCAGTACTTC CASSPNRGVDEQYF
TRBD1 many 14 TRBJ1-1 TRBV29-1 TGCAGCGTGGACAGGGGAGGGATGAACACTGAAGCTTTCTTT CSVDRGGMNTEAFF
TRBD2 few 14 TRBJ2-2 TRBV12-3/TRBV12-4 TGTGCCAGCAGCCTAATTGGACTAGCCTCGGAGCTGTTTTTT CASSLIGLASELFF
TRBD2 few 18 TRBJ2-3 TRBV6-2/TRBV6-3 TGTGCCAGCAGTTACCCACTCACGGGAGGGCCGCGCACAGATACGCAGTATTTT CASSYPLTGGPRTDTQYF
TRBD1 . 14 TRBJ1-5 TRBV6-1 TGTGCCAGCAGTACGGGGACAGGGTCGGGAGGGCAGCATTTT CASSTGTGSGGQHF
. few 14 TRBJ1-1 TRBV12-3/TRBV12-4 TGTGCCAGCAGTTTATCGGCCAGGAACACTGAAGCTTTCTTT CASSLSARNTEAFF
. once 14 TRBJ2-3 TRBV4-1 TGCGCCAGCAGCCAAGGACAGTTAGGGGATACGCAGTATTTT CASSQGQLGDTQYF
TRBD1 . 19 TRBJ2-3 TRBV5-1 TGCGCCAGCAGCTTGGTTGGGACAGGGGGCCGCCTTTTCACAGATACGCAGTATTTT CASSLVGTGGRLFTDTQYF
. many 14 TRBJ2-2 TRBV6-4 TGTGCCAGCAGAAGAGGCTGGGACACCGGGGAGCTGTTTTTT CASRRGWDTGELFF
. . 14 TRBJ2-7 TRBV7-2 TGTGCCAGCAGACGAGATTGGGGATCCTACGAGCAGTACTTC CASRRDWGSYEQYF
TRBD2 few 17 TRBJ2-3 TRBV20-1 TGCAGTGCTAGAGATTGGCCCACTAGCGGAGGCACAGATACGCAGTATTTT CSARDWPTSGGTDTQYF
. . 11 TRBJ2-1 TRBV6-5 TGTGCCAGCAGTTACGGGTGGGAGCAGTTCTTC CASSYGWEQFF
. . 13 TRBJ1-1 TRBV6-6 TGTGCCAGCAGTTTGGACAGTTCCACTGAAGCTTTCTTT CASSLDSSTEAFF
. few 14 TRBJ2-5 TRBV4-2 TGTGCCAGCAGCAAGACAGTCCAGAGAGAGACCCAGTACTTC CASSKTVQRETQYF
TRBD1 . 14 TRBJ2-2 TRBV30 TGTGCCTGGAGAAGACAGGGGGGAACCGGGGAGCTGTTTTTT CAWRRQGGTGELFF
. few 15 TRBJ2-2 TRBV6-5 TGTGCCAGCAGTTACTGGGCAGGCGGGTCCGGGGAGCTGTTTTTT CASSYWAGGSGELFF
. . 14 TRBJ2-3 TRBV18 TGTGCCAGCTCAGCGGACTCCACCCCCTATACGCAGTATTTT CASSADSTPYTQYF
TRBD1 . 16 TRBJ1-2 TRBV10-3 TGTGCCATCAGTGTTGGACAGGACAGGGGCATGTATGGCTACACCTTC CAISVGQDRGMYGYTF
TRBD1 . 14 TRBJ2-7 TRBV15 TGTGCCACCAGCAGGGTCAAGACAGGGAGCGAGCAGTACTTC CATSRVKTGSEQYF
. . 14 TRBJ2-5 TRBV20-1 TGCAGTGCTAGAATTGGGGGGTTTAAAGAGACCCAGTACTTC CSARIGGFKETQYF
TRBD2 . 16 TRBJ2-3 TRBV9 TGTGCCAGCAGCGTTGAGAGCGGGGGGGTCACAGATACGCAGTATTTT CASSVESGGVTDTQYF
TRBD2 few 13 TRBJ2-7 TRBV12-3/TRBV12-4 TGTGCCAGCACCCCCGGACTAGTTTACGAGCAGTACTTC CASTPGLVYEQYF
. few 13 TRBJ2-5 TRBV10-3 TGTGCCATCAGTCCGACTAGTGAAGAGACCCAGTACTTC CAISPTSEETQYF
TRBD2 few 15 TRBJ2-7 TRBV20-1 TGCAGTGCTAGAAATTTTGGACTAGCGGGAGCGGAGCAGTACTTC CSARNFGLAGAEQYF
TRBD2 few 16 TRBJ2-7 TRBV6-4 TGTGCCAGCACTCCCGGGACCAGCGGGAGGGCCTACGAGCAGTACTTC CASTPGTSGRAYEQYF
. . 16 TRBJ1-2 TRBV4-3 TGCGCCAGCAGCCAAGAAGTGTCCCAGACGAACTATGGCTACACCTTC CASSQEVSQTNYGYTF
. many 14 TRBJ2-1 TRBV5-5 TGTGCCAGCAGCTTGGGGGACATAAACAATGAGCAGTTCTTC CASSLGDINNEQFF
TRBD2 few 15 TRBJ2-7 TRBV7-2 TGTGCCAGCAGCTTCGAGGGAGGGCCGGGGTACGAGCAGTACTTC CASSFEGGPGYEQYF
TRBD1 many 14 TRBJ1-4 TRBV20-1 TGCAGTGCTAGCCCTGCGACAGGGAATGAAAAACTGTTTTTT CSASPATGNEKLFF
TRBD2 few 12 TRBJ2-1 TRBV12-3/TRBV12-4 TGTGCCAGCAGTCCACTAGCGAATGAGCAGTTCTTC CASSPLANEQFF
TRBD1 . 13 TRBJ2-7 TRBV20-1 TGCAGTGCTAACGGGGACAGGCACTACGAGCAGTACTTC CSANGDRHYEQYF
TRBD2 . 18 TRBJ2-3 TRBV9 TGTGCCAGCAGCGATCACTCTTCGGCGGGAGGTTTGACAGATACGCAGTATTTT CASSDHSSAGGLTDTQYF